This T cell receptor (beta chain) was profiled in a study of T cells after yellow fever vaccination (dated by TCRdb to about 2019). Study-wide context: Libraries from fractions with low cell numbers were prepared with the SMART-Seq v4 Ultra Low Input RNA kit. To track T-cell clones before and after primary and booster YFV17D yellow fever vaccination, bulk TCR alpha and beta repertoires were sequenced longitudinally. Two healthy male donors, one aged 18 to 30 and one aged 30 to 40 years, were included in the cohort. Blood samples were taken at several timepoints before and after primary and secondary immunization, and bulk PBMC replicates and cell subsets were isolated.

TCR cDNA was synthesized by 5'RACE template switching, through which a universal primer site and unique molecular identifiers were introduced. cDNA synthesis was primed from both the TCR alpha and TCR beta constant segments. Library amplification used two PCR steps, and the second PCR step added sample barcodes and sequencing adapters. Sequencing of libraries was done on Illumina HiSeq 2500 (2x100 bp) or NovaSeq (2x150 bp). The study's processing was this. Demultiplexing of reads and collapsing into UMI consensus sequences were performed with MIGEC, and V(D)J alignment was carried out with MiXCR. Using edgeR on replicate PBMC samples, clonotypes were called vaccine-responding if FDR was below 0.01 and the log2 fold change was above 5 up to day 15. CD4 or CD8 identity was assigned to each bulk clonotype according to whether the clonotype was present at higher abundance in the sequenced CD4 repertoire or the sequenced CD8 repertoire. Using fastp at Q25 and MiXCR, TCRdb reprocessed the public reads and kept productive beta chains. Records with the same CDR3 protein are collapsed into one entry carrying the most frequent genes and DNA. In this record, the V and J calls reflect TCRdb's handling and not the investigators' own analysis. This sample has approximately 74,000 distinct CDR3 sequences in its table, and 5% to 6.5% of those were observed once. In total, the top ten clones hold 2.2% of the sample.

This clonotype was seen repeatedly, ten times or more. Its recognized antigen is unknown. No base qualities exist here, and no much larger clone lies one base off it. What the treatment or condition label conveys for this sample: live attenuated yellow fever vaccine strain. A standard Ficoll-Paque protocol was used to isolate PBMCs from peripheral blood. Dynabeads CD4 and CD8 positive selection kits were used to isolate CD4 and CD8 T-cell fractions. TriZol was used to extract RNA from bulk PBMCs, CD4 and CD8 fractions, and dextramer-positive and dextramer-negative fractions. The CDR3 sequence holds 14 residues, the cysteine and valine included. CDR3 DNA only is kept here, 42 bases in frame from base 1. Clipping removes 3 bases from V and 0 bases from J, with 2 as the unmatched junction base count. According to the germline V gene, CDR1 reads SGHTA and CDR2 reads FQGNSA. What the authors observed across the whole study: Most clones expanded after primary vaccination (around 96% of CD4 and roughly 91% of CD8) were re-detected after the booster, suggesting that broad memory maintenance occurred. A small fraction of clonotypes showed up in both the CD4 and CD8 compartments, probably as a result of convergent recombination. FACS-sorted repertoires could contain abundant contaminating clonotypes from the bulk population, so computational filtering was required. Only a couple of donors were included in the study, so the extent to which the findings can be generalized is limited. The secondary T-cell response was found to be weaker but faster than the primary response, with a peak reached on day 5 rather than on day 15.

Recombination connected TRBV7-2 to TRBJ2-7; 7 bases in between match TRBD1. The source was CD4+ T cells sorted from PBMCs, collected approximately 15 days after the first yellow fever vaccination. The clonotype originates from a young man who received the YFV17D yellow fever vaccine. The CDR3 loop reads CASSLDRTSYEQYV. The nucleotide sequence is given as TGTGCCAGCAGCTTGGACAGGACCTCCTACGAGCAGTACGTC.